This entry describes one TCR beta chain. This sample is part of a study of PD-1 blockade in classical Hodgkin lymphoma. TCRdb's table, derived via immunoSEQ multiplex PCR, lists solely in-frame clones and lacks some. The table lists approximately 60,000 clones, 70% to 90% of them singletons. Each patient experienced a relapse that followed autologous stem cell transplantation, and brentuximab vedotin exposure varied. Looked up from germline, CDR1 is SGHRS and CDR2 is YFSETQ. This CDR3 has 16 amino acids. J lost 4 bases, V lost 0 bases, and 7 bases had no gene match. The receptor comes from a human donor with classical Hodgkin lymphoma. The chain carries TRBV5-1 and TRBJ1-3; the match to TRBD1 covers 7 bases. This material consisted of peripheral blood mononuclear cells (PBMCs), taken at baseline. CDR3 DNA: TGCGCCAGCAGCTTGGACGATACAGGGGCAGGAAACACCATATATTTT. Its translation: CASSLDDTGAGNTIYF.